This T cell receptor beta chain was documented in a study of cytomegalovirus exposure and HLA in healthy donors. Study context: There were a few hundred genotyped donors. Of these, roughly 86% fell in the genetic ancestry cluster associated with self-reported Caucasian donors. Findings and caveats of the study: Later genetic work tied a missense DCLRE1C variant to beta-chain V and J trimming. There were a few CMV-associated chains whose specificity for CMV antigens was confirmed in vitro.

The CDR3 is made up of 15 amino acids. V trimming: 4 bases; J trimming: 7 bases; junction bases outside the gene matches: 11. The V gene's germline CDR1 is SGHRS and CDR2 YFSETQ. 60 Vbeta and 13 Jbeta primers were used in PCR. The method was immunoSEQ multiplex PCR; TCRdb's version includes in-frame clones alone and lacks a portion of them. The repertoire consists of some 170,000 clones, with more than 80% occurring once and the leading ten covering approximately 7%. In regard to this clone: The antigen remains unidentified.

Healthy bone marrow donors formed the donor group. Sequenced material: PBMCs. The source is a woman under 40 in good health and CMV-seropositive. The chain employs TRBV5-1 and TRBJ2-3, with 8 bases aligning to TRBD1. The CDR3 spells CASSPQTGAGNTQYF. The DNA for the CDR3 is TGCGCCAGCAGCCCCCAGACAGGGGCCGGGAATACGCAGTATTTT.